The source of this TCR beta chain is a study of vaccination effects on CD4 cells after COVID-19. Before sequencing took place, the ViraFEST assay used viral peptide pools to expand antigen-specific CD4+ T cells. Subsequent to less than eleven days of culture, CD4+ T cells were isolated. It was two doses of either the BNT162b2 or mRNA-1273 vaccine that participants received. With 8.5 to 10 ug/ml peptides and roughly 9.4 IU/ml IL-2, a few million PBMC per well were cultured. Cultures had half their medium replaced with IL-2 medium on days 3 and 7. To note about this clone: The antigen remains undetermined.

CDR1 SGHVS and CDR2 FQNEAQ come from the germline V gene. This CDR3 contains 13 residues. Trimming took off 2 bases at V and 0 bases at J, with 4 bases between the two ends. Measured with immunoSEQ multiplex PCR; TCRdb has only the in-frame clones, and not every one. The sample includes approximately 30,000 clones, roughly 82% seen only once; the top ten take more than 1.3%. This sequence originates from a human donor who received a COVID-19 vaccine. Some clones in this sample may be carry-over from other donors' samples. V and J are TRBV7-8 and TRBJ1-1; D unresolved. The sequences come from CD4+ T cells from PBMCs cultured with HCoV-NL63 spike peptides, collected after COVID-19 vaccination. In DNA form, the CDR3 reads TGTGCCAGCAGCTTAACAGTGAACACTGAAGCTTTCTTT. Its protein product is CASSLTVNTEAFF.